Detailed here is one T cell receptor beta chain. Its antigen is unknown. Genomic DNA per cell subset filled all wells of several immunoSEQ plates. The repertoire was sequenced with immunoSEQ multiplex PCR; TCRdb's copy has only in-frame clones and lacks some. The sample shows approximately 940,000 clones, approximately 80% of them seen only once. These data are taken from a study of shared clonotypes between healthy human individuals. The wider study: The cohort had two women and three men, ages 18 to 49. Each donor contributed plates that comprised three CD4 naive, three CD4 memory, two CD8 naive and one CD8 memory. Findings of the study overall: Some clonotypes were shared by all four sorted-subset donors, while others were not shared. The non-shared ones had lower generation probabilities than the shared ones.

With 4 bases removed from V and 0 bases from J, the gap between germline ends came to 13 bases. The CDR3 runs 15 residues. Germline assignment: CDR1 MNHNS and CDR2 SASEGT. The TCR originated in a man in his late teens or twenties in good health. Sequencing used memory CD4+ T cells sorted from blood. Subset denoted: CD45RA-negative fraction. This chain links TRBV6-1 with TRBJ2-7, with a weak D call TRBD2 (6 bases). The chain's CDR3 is CASSARDGSSYEQYF. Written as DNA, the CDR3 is TGTGCCAGCAGTGCCAGGGACGGGAGCTCCTACGAGCAGTACTTC.